The T cell receptor (beta chain) described here comes from a study of T cell repertoires in cytomegalovirus infection. Study-wide context: Recently described HLA-C-restricted plus well-studied HLA-B-restricted CMV epitopes were used. Public signatures in TCR beta pointed to CMV infection and matching HLA type.

The germline gives CDR1 SNHLY, CDR2 FYNNEI. The CDR3 sequence is 14 residues long. V shed 9 bases and J 5 bases; nucleotides not matched to a gene: 7. General study results and limits: HLA-C-restricted CMV clonotypes gave the most frequent clonotype in two of eight donors. Carriers of CMV plus the relevant HLA were identified by cumulative public TCR beta family frequency.

TCRdb re-derived calls from the reads in MiXCR, one entry per CDR3 protein. Of about 770,000 distinct CDR3 sequences listed, about 28% are singletons. The table lists this clonotype with a count of one. The antigen remains unidentified. The clonotype originates from a human donor in good health (CMV status not recorded). Some clones in this sample may be carry-over from other donors' samples. The sample consisted of cultured CD8+ T cells from PBMCs, taken from culture after CMV antigen stimulation. The chain employs TRBV2 and TRBJ2-3; 11 positions match TRBD2. The CDR3: CAREGLAARDTQYF. The CDR3 region has the DNA TGTGCCAGAGAGGGACTAGCGGCACGAGATACGCAGTATTTT.